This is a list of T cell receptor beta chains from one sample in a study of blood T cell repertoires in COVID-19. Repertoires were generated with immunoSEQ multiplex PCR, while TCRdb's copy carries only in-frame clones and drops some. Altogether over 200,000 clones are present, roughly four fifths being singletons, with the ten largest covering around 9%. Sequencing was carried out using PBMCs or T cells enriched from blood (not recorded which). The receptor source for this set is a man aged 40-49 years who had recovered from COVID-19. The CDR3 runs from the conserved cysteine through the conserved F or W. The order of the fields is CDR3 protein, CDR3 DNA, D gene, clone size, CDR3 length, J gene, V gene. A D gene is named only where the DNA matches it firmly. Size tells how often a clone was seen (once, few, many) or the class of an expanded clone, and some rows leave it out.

CDR3aa: CASSGGASGQETQYF; CDR3nt: TGTGCCAGTAGTGGAGGGGCTAGCGGCCAAGAGACCCAGTACTTC; d_gene: TRBD2; abundance: -; len: 15; j_gene: TRBJ2-5; v_gene: TRBV19
CDR3aa: CASSYSDRVNYGYTF; CDR3nt: TGTGCCAGCAGTTACTCGGACAGGGTTAACTATGGCTACACCTTC; d_gene: TRBD1; abundance: -; len: 15; j_gene: TRBJ1-2; v_gene: TRBV6-5
CDR3aa: CSAPHGPGPNYGYTF; CDR3nt: TGCAGCGCCCCTCATGGGCCAGGGCCAAACTATGGCTACACCTTC; d_gene: -; abundance: -; len: 15; j_gene: TRBJ1-2; v_gene: TRBV29-1
CDR3aa: CASSLSGSSAGANVLTF; CDR3nt: TGCGCCAGCAGCCTTAGCGGGAGTAGTGCTGGGGCCAACGTCCTGACTTTC; d_gene: TRBD2; abundance: -; len: 17; j_gene: TRBJ2-6; v_gene: TRBV4-1
CDR3aa: CASRPGGWDSPLHF; CDR3nt: TGTGCCAGCAGGCCGGGGGGCTGGGATTCACCCCTCCACTTT; d_gene: -; abundance: -; len: 14; j_gene: TRBJ1-6; v_gene: TRBV27
CDR3aa: CAWSLGINYGYTF; CDR3nt: TGTGCCTGGAGCCTCGGGATAAACTATGGCTACACCTTC; d_gene: -; abundance: once; len: 13; j_gene: TRBJ1-2; v_gene: TRBV30
CDR3aa: CASSLFHGSSGANVLTF; CDR3nt: TGTGCCAGCAGCCTTTTCCATGGGAGCTCTGGGGCCAACGTCCTGACTTTC; d_gene: -; abundance: -; len: 17; j_gene: TRBJ2-6; v_gene: TRBV7-7
CDR3aa: CASSYLIGQGQETQYF; CDR3nt: TGTGCCAGCAGTTACCTCATCGGACAGGGGCAAGAGACCCAGTACTTC; d_gene: TRBD1; abundance: -; len: 16; j_gene: TRBJ2-5; v_gene: TRBV6-5
CDR3aa: CASSSSMNTEAFF; CDR3nt: TGTGCCAGCAGCTCATCCATGAACACTGAAGCTTTCTTT; d_gene: -; abundance: -; len: 13; j_gene: TRBJ1-1; v_gene: TRBV11-3
CDR3aa: CASSVTGMGTDTQYF; CDR3nt: TGTGCCAGCAGCGTGACCGGGATGGGCACAGATACGCAGTATTTT; d_gene: -; abundance: -; len: 15; j_gene: TRBJ2-3; v_gene: TRBV9
CDR3aa: CSVQPTDRSSYEQYF; CDR3nt: TGCAGCGTCCAACCAACGGACAGGTCGTCCTACGAGCAGTACTTC; d_gene: TRBD1; abundance: -; len: 15; j_gene: TRBJ2-7; v_gene: TRBV29-1
CDR3aa: CASSPMDSRSNYGYTF; CDR3nt: TGTGCCAGCAGCCCTATGGACAGCCGATCTAACTATGGCTACACCTTC; d_gene: -; abundance: once; len: 16; j_gene: TRBJ1-2; v_gene: TRBV11-2
CDR3aa: CASSYSMVGGETQYF; CDR3nt: TGTGCCAGCAGTTACTCAATGGTGGGAGGGGAGACCCAGTACTTC; d_gene: TRBD2; abundance: -; len: 15; j_gene: TRBJ2-5; v_gene: TRBV6-5
CDR3aa: CASSPGTSGGAGETQYF; CDR3nt: TGTGCCAGCAGCCCAGGGACTAGCGGGGGGGCCGGAGAGACCCAGTACTTC; d_gene: TRBD2; abundance: -; len: 17; j_gene: TRBJ2-5; v_gene: TRBV5-4
CDR3aa: CASSFSQYPTGNYGYTF; CDR3nt: TGTGCCAGCAGCTTTTCCCAATACCCGACAGGTAACTATGGCTACACCTTC; d_gene: -; abundance: -; len: 17; j_gene: TRBJ1-2; v_gene: TRBV12-1
CDR3aa: CASSYQGGGTDTQYF; CDR3nt: TGTGCCAGCAGTTACCAGGGAGGGGGCACAGATACGCAGTATTTT; d_gene: TRBD2; abundance: -; len: 15; j_gene: TRBJ2-3; v_gene: TRBV6-6
CDR3aa: CASSTSSYEQYF; CDR3nt: TGTGCCAGCAGCACGAGCTCCTACGAGCAGTACTTC; d_gene: -; abundance: -; len: 12; j_gene: TRBJ2-7; v_gene: TRBV7-9
CDR3aa: CASSLHRAESGYTF; CDR3nt: TGCGCCAGCAGCTTGCACAGGGCCGAAAGTGGCTACACCTTC; d_gene: -; abundance: -; len: 14; j_gene: TRBJ1-2; v_gene: TRBV5-1
CDR3aa: CSVERSSYNEQFF; CDR3nt: TGCAGCGTTGAACGGAGCTCCTACAATGAGCAGTTCTTC; d_gene: -; abundance: -; len: 13; j_gene: TRBJ2-1; v_gene: TRBV29-1
CDR3aa: CASSTTGLGANVLTF; CDR3nt: TGTGCCAGCAGTACAACAGGTCTCGGGGCCAACGTCCTGACTTTC; d_gene: -; abundance: -; len: 15; j_gene: TRBJ2-6; v_gene: TRBV2
CDR3aa: CASSSPDSSNQPQHF; CDR3nt: TGTGCCAGTAGCTCCCCCGACAGTAGCAATCAGCCCCAGCATTTT; d_gene: -; abundance: -; len: 15; j_gene: TRBJ1-5; v_gene: TRBV19
CDR3aa: CASSPGFGEQYF; CDR3nt: TGTGCCAGTAGTCCAGGGTTTGGCGAGCAGTACTTC; d_gene: -; abundance: -; len: 12; j_gene: TRBJ2-7; v_gene: TRBV19
CDR3aa: CASSSGREYNEQFF; CDR3nt: TGTGCCAGCAGCAGCGGGAGAGAATACAATGAGCAGTTCTTC; d_gene: TRBD2; abundance: few; len: 14; j_gene: TRBJ2-1; v_gene: TRBV28
CDR3aa: CASSADRGFLNTEAFF; CDR3nt: TGTGCCAGCAGCGCCGACAGGGGGTTTCTCAACACTGAAGCTTTCTTT; d_gene: TRBD1; abundance: -; len: 16; j_gene: TRBJ1-1; v_gene: TRBV5-4
CDR3aa: CASSRNTGELFF; CDR3nt: TGTGCCAGCAGCAGGAACACCGGGGAGCTGTTTTTT; d_gene: -; abundance: once; len: 12; j_gene: TRBJ2-2; v_gene: TRBV6-5
CDR3aa: CASSLGPTSEFYEQYF; CDR3nt: TGTGCCAGCAGCTTAGGTCCGACTAGCGAGTTCTACGAGCAGTACTTC; d_gene: TRBD2; abundance: few; len: 16; j_gene: TRBJ2-7; v_gene: TRBV11-3
CDR3aa: CASRIDSGSSYNEQFF; CDR3nt: TGCGCCAGCAGGATAGATAGCGGGAGCTCCTACAATGAGCAGTTCTTC; d_gene: TRBD2; abundance: -; len: 16; j_gene: TRBJ2-1; v_gene: TRBV10-1
CDR3aa: CASSLDQAGHPYEQYF; CDR3nt: TGCGCCAGCAGCTTGGATCAGGCAGGTCACCCCTACGAGCAGTACTTC; d_gene: -; abundance: -; len: 16; j_gene: TRBJ2-7; v_gene: TRBV5-1
CDR3aa: CASSLAPIGRRGETQYF; CDR3nt: TGTGCCAGCAGCTTAGCGCCCATCGGGAGGCGGGGGGAGACCCAGTACTTC; d_gene: TRBD2; abundance: -; len: 17; j_gene: TRBJ2-5; v_gene: TRBV7-8
CDR3aa: CATRQGAGETQYF; CDR3nt: TGTGCCACTAGACAGGGGGCCGGGGAGACCCAGTACTTC; d_gene: TRBD1; abundance: once; len: 13; j_gene: TRBJ2-5; v_gene: TRBV2
CDR3aa: CASRPLGNQQETQYF; CDR3nt: TGTGCCAGCAGGCCCCTCGGGAATCAACAAGAGACCCAGTACTTC; d_gene: -; abundance: once; len: 15; j_gene: TRBJ2-5; v_gene: TRBV2
CDR3aa: CASSRNRDYEQYF; CDR3nt: TGTGCCAGCAGTCGAAACAGGGACTACGAGCAGTACTTC; d_gene: -; abundance: -; len: 13; j_gene: TRBJ2-7; v_gene: TRBV3-1/TRBV3-2
CDR3aa: CASSLARGPYNEQFF; CDR3nt: TGTGCCAGCAGTCTAGCCAGGGGCCCCTACAATGAGCAGTTCTTC; d_gene: -; abundance: -; len: 15; j_gene: TRBJ2-1; v_gene: TRBV7-9
CDR3aa: CASSYGNHKTGELFF; CDR3nt: TGTGCCAGCAGTTATGGCAATCATAAAACCGGGGAGCTGTTTTTT; d_gene: -; abundance: -; len: 15; j_gene: TRBJ2-2; v_gene: TRBV28
CDR3aa: CASSSTSGVGEQYF; CDR3nt: TGTGCCAGCAGCTCGACTAGCGGGGTCGGGGAGCAGTACTTC; d_gene: TRBD2; abundance: few; len: 14; j_gene: TRBJ2-7; v_gene: TRBV7-3
CDR3aa: CASSRTGGDGYTF; CDR3nt: TGTGCCAGTAGTAGGACAGGGGGCGATGGCTACACCTTC; d_gene: TRBD1; abundance: -; len: 13; j_gene: TRBJ1-2; v_gene: TRBV19
CDR3aa: CASSLGGGHNQPQHF; CDR3nt: TGTGCCAGCTCCCTCGGGGGGGGGCATAATCAGCCCCAGCATTTT; d_gene: -; abundance: -; len: 15; j_gene: TRBJ1-5; v_gene: TRBV18
CDR3aa: CSGATGDGYGYTF; CDR3nt: TGCAGCGGAGCTACAGGGGACGGCTATGGCTACACCTTC; d_gene: TRBD1; abundance: -; len: 13; j_gene: TRBJ1-2; v_gene: TRBV29-1
CDR3aa: CASSLEGRAGGGGYTF; CDR3nt: TGTGCCAGCAGCTTAGAAGGGCGTGCAGGGGGAGGAGGCTACACCTTC; d_gene: TRBD1; abundance: -; len: 16; j_gene: TRBJ1-2; v_gene: TRBV7-8
CDR3aa: CSARTSSLTGELFF; CDR3nt: TGCAGCGCCCGCACTAGCTCCCTCACCGGGGAGCTGTTTTTT; d_gene: -; abundance: once; len: 14; j_gene: TRBJ2-2; v_gene: TRBV29-1
CDR3aa: CASSKQGAGYGYTF; CDR3nt: TGTGCCAGCAGCAAACAGGGGGCCGGGTATGGCTACACCTTC; d_gene: TRBD1; abundance: -; len: 14; j_gene: TRBJ1-2; v_gene: TRBV11-2
CDR3aa: CATSDPPGEGYTGELFF; CDR3nt: TGTGCCACCAGTGACCCCCCTGGGGAGGGCTACACCGGGGAGCTGTTTTTT; d_gene: TRBD2; abundance: -; len: 17; j_gene: TRBJ2-2; v_gene: TRBV24-1
CDR3aa: CASGLVNRGSGANVLTF; CDR3nt: TGTGCTAGTGGTTTGGTAAATAGGGGCTCTGGGGCCAACGTCCTGACTTTC; d_gene: -; abundance: -; len: 17; j_gene: TRBJ2-6; v_gene: TRBV12-5
CDR3aa: CASSLGGTNEKLFF; CDR3nt: TGTGCCAGCAGTCTAGGTGGAACTAATGAAAAACTGTTTTTT; d_gene: -; abundance: -; len: 14; j_gene: TRBJ1-4; v_gene: TRBV7-8
CDR3aa: CASSQEAVQNYGYTF; CDR3nt: TGCGCCAGCAGCCAAGAGGCAGTCCAAAACTATGGCTACACCTTC; d_gene: -; abundance: -; len: 15; j_gene: TRBJ1-2; v_gene: TRBV4-1
CDR3aa: CASSQDKAFTVEAFF; CDR3nt: TGTGCCAGCAGCCAAGATAAAGCATTTACTGTTGAAGCTTTCTTT; d_gene: -; abundance: many; len: 15; j_gene: TRBJ1-1; v_gene: TRBV3-1/TRBV3-2
CDR3aa: CASSKGQGNYGYTF; CDR3nt: TGTGCCAGCAGCAAAGGACAGGGTAACTATGGCTACACCTTC; d_gene: TRBD1; abundance: -; len: 14; j_gene: TRBJ1-2; v_gene: TRBV5-5
CDR3aa: CATSDRLGEKLFF; CDR3nt: TGTGCCACCAGTGACAGGTTGGGTGAAAAACTGTTTTTT; d_gene: -; abundance: -; len: 13; j_gene: TRBJ1-4; v_gene: TRBV24-1
CDR3aa: CASSRDGTQVVSGNGYTF; CDR3nt: TGCGCCAGCAGCCGGGACGGGACACAAGTGGTCTCGGGCAATGGCTACACCTTC; d_gene: -; abundance: -; len: 18; j_gene: TRBJ1-2; v_gene: TRBV5-1
CDR3aa: CASSRGEANYGYTF; CDR3nt: TGCGCCAGCAGCAGAGGGGAGGCTAACTATGGCTACACCTTC; d_gene: -; abundance: -; len: 14; j_gene: TRBJ1-2; v_gene: TRBV5-1
CDR3aa: CASSLGRGEGYEQYF; CDR3nt: TGTGCCAGCAGCTTAGGACGCGGGGAGGGCTACGAGCAGTACTTC; d_gene: TRBD2; abundance: -; len: 15; j_gene: TRBJ2-7; v_gene: TRBV7-8
CDR3aa: CASSPTLSGNEQFF; CDR3nt: TGTGCCAGCAGCCCCACCCTTAGCGGGAATGAGCAGTTCTTC; d_gene: TRBD2; abundance: few; len: 14; j_gene: TRBJ2-1; v_gene: TRBV7-3
CDR3aa: CASSHQREQYF; CDR3nt: TGTGCCAGCAGCCACCAGCGAGAGCAGTACTTC; d_gene: -; abundance: -; len: 11; j_gene: TRBJ2-7; v_gene: TRBV7-8
CDR3aa: CASSRTEYGYTF; CDR3nt: TGTGCCAGCAGCAGAACAGAATATGGCTACACCTTC; d_gene: -; abundance: -; len: 12; j_gene: TRBJ1-2; v_gene: TRBV3-1/TRBV3-2
CDR3aa: CASSFGGTGEAFF; CDR3nt: TGTGCCAGCAGCTTCGGAGGGACGGGTGAAGCTTTCTTT; d_gene: -; abundance: -; len: 13; j_gene: TRBJ1-1; v_gene: TRBV5-6
CDR3aa: CASSELARNEQFF; CDR3nt: TGTGCCAGCAGTGAACTAGCGAGGAATGAGCAGTTCTTC; d_gene: -; abundance: -; len: 13; j_gene: TRBJ2-1; v_gene: TRBV2
CDR3aa: CAWGGSSYNSPLHF; CDR3nt: TGTGCCTGGGGGGGGAGCTCCTATAATTCACCCCTCCACTTT; d_gene: -; abundance: -; len: 14; j_gene: TRBJ1-6; v_gene: TRBV7-9
CDR3aa: CASSQAQGAYNEQFF; CDR3nt: TGTGCCAGCAGCCAAGCGCAGGGGGCCTACAATGAGCAGTTCTTC; d_gene: TRBD1; abundance: -; len: 15; j_gene: TRBJ2-1; v_gene: TRBV4-2